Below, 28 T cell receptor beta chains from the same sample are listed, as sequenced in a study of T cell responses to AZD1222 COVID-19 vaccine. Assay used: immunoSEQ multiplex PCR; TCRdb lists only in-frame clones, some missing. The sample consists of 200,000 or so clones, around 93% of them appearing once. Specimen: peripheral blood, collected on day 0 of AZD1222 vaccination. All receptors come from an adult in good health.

CDR3 protein: CASSITFSYEQYF. The CDR3 DNA reads TGTGCCAGTAGTATAACTTTCTCCTACGAGCAGTACTTC. The chain is built from TRBV19 and TRBJ2-7; D is unclear. The CDR3 has 13 residues. Germline V gene sequence: CDR1 LNHDA, CDR2 SQIVND (reference sequence). V was pared by 2 bases and J by 0 bases, with 5 bases between.

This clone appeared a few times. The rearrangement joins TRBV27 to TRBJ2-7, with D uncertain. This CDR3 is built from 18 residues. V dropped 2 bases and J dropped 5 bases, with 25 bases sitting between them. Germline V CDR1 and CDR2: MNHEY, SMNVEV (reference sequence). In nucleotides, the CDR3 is TGTGCCAGCAGTTTAGGGCACCCTTGGACCGTTCCGGGTCACGAGCAGTACTTC. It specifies CASSLGHPWTVPGHEQYF.

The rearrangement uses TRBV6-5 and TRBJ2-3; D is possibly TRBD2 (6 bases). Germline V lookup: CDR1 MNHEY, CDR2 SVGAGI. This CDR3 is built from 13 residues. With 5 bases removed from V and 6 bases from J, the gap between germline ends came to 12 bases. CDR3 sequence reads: CASSTIRGDTQYF. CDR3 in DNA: TGTGCCAGCAGTACCATACGGGGGGATACGCAGTATTTT.

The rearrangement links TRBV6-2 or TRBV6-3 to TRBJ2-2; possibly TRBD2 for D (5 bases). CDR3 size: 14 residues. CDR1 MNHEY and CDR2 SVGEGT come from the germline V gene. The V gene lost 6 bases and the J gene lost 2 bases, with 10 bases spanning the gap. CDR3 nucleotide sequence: TGTGCCAGCAGCATGGACTTAAACACCGGGGAGCTGTTTTTT. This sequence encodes CASSMDLNTGELFF.

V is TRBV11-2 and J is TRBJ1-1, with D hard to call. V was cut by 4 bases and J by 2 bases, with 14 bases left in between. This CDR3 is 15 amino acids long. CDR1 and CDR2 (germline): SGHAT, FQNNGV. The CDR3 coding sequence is TGTGCCAGCAGCTCCCAGAACCTGGGTAACACTGAAGCTTTCTTT. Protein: CASSSQNLGNTEAFF.

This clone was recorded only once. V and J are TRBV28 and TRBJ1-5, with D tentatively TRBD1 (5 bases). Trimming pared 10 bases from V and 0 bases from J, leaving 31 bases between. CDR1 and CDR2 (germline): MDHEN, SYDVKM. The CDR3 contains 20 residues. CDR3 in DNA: TGTGCCACCGAGGCAGGGAGCCAATTTACACGCCCTTATAGCAATCAGCCCCAGCATTTT. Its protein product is CATEAGSQFTRPYSNQPQHF. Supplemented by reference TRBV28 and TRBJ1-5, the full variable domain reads DVKVTQSSRYLVKRTGEKVFLECVQDMDHENMFWYRQDPGLGLRLIYFSYDVKMKEKGDIPEGYSVSREKKERFSLILESASTNQTSMYLCATEAGSQFTRPYSNQPQHFGDGTRLSIL.

The CDR3 protein is CASSLMGITTDTQYF. CDR3 nucleotides: TGTGCCAGCAGCTTAATGGGTATCACCACAGATACGCAGTATTTT. The chain combines TRBV7-3 with TRBJ2-3; no reliable D call. Trimming cost V 1 base and J 2 bases, with 10 bases left between them. Per germline, CDR1 SGHTA and CDR2 FQGTGA. The CDR3 runs to 15 residues.

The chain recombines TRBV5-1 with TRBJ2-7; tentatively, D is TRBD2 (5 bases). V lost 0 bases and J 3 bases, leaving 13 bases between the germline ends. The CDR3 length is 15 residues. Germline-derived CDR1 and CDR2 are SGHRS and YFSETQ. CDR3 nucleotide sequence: TGCGCCAGCAGCTTGGAAACGCGGGTGCACTACGAGCAGTACTTC. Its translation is CASSLETRVHYEQYF. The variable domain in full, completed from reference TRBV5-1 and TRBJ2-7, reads KAGVTQTPRYLIKTRGQQVTLSCSPISGHRSVSWYQQTPGQGLQFLFEYFSETQRNKGNFPGRFSGRQFSNSRSEMNVSTLELGDSALYLCASSLETRVHYEQYFGPGTRLTVT.

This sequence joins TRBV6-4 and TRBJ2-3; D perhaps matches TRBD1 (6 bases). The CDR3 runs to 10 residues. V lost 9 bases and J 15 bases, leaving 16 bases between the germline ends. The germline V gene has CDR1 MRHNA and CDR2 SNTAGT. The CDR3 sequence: CARYRALRYF. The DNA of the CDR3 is TGTGCCAGGTACAGGGCTCTCCGATATTTT.

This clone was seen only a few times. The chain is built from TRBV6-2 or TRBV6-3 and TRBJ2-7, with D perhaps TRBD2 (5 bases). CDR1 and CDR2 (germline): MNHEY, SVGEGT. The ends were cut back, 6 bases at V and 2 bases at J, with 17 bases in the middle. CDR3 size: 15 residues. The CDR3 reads CASSPLATPTYEQYF. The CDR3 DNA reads TGTGCCAGCAGCCCTTTAGCGACACCTACCTACGAGCAGTACTTC.

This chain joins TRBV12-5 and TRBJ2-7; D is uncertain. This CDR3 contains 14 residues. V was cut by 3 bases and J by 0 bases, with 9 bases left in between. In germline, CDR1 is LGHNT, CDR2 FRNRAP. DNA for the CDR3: TGTGCTAGTGGTTTCATACAGCTCTCCTACGAGCAGTACTTC. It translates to CASGFIQLSYEQYF.

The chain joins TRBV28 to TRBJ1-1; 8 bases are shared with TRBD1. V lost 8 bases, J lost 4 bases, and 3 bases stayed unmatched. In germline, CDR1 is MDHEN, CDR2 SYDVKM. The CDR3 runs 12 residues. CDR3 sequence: CASLTGGTEAFF. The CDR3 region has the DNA TGTGCCAGCCTCACAGGGGGCACTGAAGCTTTCTTT. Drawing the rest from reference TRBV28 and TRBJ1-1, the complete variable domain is DVKVTQSSRYLVKRTGEKVFLECVQDMDHENMFWYRQDPGLGLRLIYFSYDVKMKEKGDIPEGYSVSREKKERFSLILESASTNQTSMYLCASLTGGTEAFFGQGTRLTVV.

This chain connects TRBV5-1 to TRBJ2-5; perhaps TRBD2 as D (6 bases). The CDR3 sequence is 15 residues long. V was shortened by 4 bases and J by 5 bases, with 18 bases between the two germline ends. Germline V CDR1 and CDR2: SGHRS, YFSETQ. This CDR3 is CASSEFGDSWETQYF. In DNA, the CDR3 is TGCGCCAGCAGCGAGTTTGGGGACTCGTGGGAGACCCAGTACTTC.

The CDR3: CASSPPLSYEQYF. The CDR3, as DNA: TGTGCCAGCTCACCACCTCTCTCCTACGAGCAGTACTTC. This chain joins TRBV18 and TRBJ2-7; D call uncertain. V was shortened by 0 bases and J by 0 bases, with 3 bases between the two germline ends. The CDR3 has 13 amino acids. CDR1 KGHSH and CDR2 LQKENI come from the germline V gene.

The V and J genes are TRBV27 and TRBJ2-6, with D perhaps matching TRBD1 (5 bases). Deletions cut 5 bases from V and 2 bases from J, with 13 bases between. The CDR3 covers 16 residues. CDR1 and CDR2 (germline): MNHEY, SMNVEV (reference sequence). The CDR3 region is CASSPARQTGANVLTF. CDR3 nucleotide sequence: TGTGCCAGCAGTCCAGCAAGACAGACTGGGGCCAACGTCCTGACTTTC.

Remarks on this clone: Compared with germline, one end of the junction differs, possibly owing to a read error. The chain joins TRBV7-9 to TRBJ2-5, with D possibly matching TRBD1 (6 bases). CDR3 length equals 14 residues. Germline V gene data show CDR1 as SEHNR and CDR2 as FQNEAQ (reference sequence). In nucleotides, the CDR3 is TGTGCCAGCAGCTTAGTCAGGGGTAGGGAGACCCAATACTTC. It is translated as CASSLVRGRETQYF.

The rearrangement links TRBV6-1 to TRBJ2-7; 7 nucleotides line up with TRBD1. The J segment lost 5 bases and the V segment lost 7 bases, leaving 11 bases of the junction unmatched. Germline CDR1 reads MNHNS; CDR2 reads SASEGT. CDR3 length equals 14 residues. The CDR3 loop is CASIRDRTFDEQYF. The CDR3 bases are TGTGCCAGCATCCGGGACAGAACTTTCGACGAGCAGTACTTC.

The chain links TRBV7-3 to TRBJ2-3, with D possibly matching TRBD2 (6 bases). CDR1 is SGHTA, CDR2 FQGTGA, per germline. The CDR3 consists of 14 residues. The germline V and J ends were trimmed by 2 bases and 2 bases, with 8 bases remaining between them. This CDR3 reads CASSLAGNTDTQYF. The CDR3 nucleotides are TGTGCCAGCAGCTTAGCGGGAAACACAGATACGCAGTATTTT.

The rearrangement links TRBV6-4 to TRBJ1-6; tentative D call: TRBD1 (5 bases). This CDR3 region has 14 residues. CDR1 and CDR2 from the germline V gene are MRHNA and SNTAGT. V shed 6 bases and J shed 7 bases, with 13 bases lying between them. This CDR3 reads CASRHEQGNSPLHF. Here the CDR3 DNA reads TGTGCCAGCAGACACGAGCAGGGAAATTCACCCCTCCACTTT.

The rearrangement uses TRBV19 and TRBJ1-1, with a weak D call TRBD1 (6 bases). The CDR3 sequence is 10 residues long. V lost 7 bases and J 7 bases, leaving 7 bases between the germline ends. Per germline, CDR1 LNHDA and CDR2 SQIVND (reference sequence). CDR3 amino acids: CASKGGEAFF. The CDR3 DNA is TGTGCCAGTAAAGGGGGTGAAGCTTTCTTT.

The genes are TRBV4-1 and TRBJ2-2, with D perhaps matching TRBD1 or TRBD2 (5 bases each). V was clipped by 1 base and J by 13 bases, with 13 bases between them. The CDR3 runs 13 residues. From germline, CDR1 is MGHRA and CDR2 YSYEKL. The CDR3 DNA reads TGCGCCAGCAGCCAAGTAGGGGACCGAACGCTGTTTTTT. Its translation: CASSQVGDRTLFF.

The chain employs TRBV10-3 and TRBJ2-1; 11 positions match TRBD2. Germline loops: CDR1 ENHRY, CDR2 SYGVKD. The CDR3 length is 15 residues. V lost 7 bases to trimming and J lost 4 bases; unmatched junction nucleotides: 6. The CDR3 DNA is TGTGCCATCATGAGGGGGACTAGCGGTTACAATGAGCAGTTCTTC. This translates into CAIMRGTSGYNEQFF.

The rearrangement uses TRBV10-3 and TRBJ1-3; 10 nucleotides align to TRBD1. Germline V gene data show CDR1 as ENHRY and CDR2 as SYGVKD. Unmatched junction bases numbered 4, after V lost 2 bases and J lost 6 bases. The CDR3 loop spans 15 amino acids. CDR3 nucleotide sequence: TGTGCCATCAGTGAGGCTGGACAGGGGGAAAACACCATATATTTT. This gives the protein CAISEAGQGENTIYF.

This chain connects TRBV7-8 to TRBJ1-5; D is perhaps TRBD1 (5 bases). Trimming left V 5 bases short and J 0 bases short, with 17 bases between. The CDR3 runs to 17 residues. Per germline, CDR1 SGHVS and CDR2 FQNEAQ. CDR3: CASSPVGGFDSNQPQHF. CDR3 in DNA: TGTGCCAGCAGCCCCGTGGGGGGTTTCGATAGCAATCAGCCCCAGCATTTT.

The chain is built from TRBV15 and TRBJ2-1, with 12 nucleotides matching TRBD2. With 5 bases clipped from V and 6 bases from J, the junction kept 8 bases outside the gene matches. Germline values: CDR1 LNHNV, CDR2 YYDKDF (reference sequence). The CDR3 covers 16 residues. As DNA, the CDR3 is TGTGCCACCAGCGACCGACTAGCGGGAGTCGGCAATGAGCAGTTCTTC. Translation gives CATSDRLAGVGNEQFF. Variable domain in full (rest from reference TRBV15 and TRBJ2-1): DAMVIQNPRYQVTQFGKPVTLSCSQTLNHNVMYWYQQKSSQAPKLLFHYYDKDFNNEADTPDNFQSRRPNTSFCFLDIRSPGLGDTAMYLCATSDRLAGVGNEQFFGPGTRLTVL.

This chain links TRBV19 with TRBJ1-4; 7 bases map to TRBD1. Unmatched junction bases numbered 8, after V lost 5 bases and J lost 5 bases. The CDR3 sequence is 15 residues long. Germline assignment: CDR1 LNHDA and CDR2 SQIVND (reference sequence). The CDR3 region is CASSVYRGQNEKLFF. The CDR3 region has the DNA TGTGCCAGTAGTGTCTACAGGGGACAAAATGAAAAACTGTTTTTT. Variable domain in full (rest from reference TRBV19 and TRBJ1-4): DGGITQSPKYLFRKEGQNVTLSCEQNLNHDAMYWYRQDPGQGLRLIYYSQIVNDFQKGDIAEGYSVSREKKESFPLTVTSAQKNPTAFYLCASSVYRGQNEKLFFGSGTQLSVL.

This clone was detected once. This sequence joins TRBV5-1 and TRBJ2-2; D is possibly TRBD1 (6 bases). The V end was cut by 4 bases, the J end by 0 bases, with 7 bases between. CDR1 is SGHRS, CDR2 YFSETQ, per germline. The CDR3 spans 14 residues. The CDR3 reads CASSGQTNTGELFF. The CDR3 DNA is TGCGCCAGCAGCGGACAGACGAACACCGGGGAGCTGTTTTTT.

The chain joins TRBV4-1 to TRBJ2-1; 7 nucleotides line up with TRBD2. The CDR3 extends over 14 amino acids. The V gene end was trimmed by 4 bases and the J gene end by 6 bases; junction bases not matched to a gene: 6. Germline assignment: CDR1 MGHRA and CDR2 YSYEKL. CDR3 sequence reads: CASSREGVSNEQFF. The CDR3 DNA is TGCGCCAGCAGCCGGGAGGGTGTTAGCAATGAGCAGTTCTTC.